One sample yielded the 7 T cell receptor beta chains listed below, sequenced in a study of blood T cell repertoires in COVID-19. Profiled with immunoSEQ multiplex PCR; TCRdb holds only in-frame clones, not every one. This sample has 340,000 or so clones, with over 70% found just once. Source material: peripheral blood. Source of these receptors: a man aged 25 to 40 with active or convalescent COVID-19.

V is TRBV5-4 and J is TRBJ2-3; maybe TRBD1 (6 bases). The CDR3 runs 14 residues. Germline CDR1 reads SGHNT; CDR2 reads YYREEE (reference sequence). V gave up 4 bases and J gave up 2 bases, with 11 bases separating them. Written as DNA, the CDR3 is TGTGCCAGCAGCGTACCGGGACACACAGATACGCAGTATTTT. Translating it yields CASSVPGHTDTQYF.

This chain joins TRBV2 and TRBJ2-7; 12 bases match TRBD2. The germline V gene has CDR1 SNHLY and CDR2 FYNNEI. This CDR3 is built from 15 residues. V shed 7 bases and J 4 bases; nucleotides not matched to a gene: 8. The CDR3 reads CASKLAGGKEYEQYF. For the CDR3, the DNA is TGTGCCAGCAAACTAGCGGGAGGTAAGGAGTACGAGCAGTACTTC.

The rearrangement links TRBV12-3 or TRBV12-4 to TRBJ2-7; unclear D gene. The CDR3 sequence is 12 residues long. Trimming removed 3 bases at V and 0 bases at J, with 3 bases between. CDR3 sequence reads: CASSFGSYEQYF. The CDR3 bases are TGTGCCAGCAGTTTCGGCTCCTACGAGCAGTACTTC.

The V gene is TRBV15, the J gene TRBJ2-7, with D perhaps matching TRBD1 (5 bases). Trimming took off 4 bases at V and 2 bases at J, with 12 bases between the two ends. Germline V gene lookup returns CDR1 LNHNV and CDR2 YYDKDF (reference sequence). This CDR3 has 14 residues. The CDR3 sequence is CATSTLLDTYEQYF. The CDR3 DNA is TGTGCCACCAGCACCCTTTTGGACACCTACGAGCAGTACTTC. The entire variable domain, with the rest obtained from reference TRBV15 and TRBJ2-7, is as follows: DAMVIQNPRYQVTQFGKPVTLSCSQTLNHNVMYWYQQKSSQAPKLLFHYYDKDFNNEADTPDNFQSRRPNTSFCFLDIRSPGLGDTAMYLCATSTLLDTYEQYFGPGTRLTVT.

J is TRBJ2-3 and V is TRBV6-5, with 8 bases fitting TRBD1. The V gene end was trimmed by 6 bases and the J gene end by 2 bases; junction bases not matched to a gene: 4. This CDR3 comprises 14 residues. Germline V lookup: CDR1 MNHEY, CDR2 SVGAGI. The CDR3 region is CASRRTGNTDTQYF. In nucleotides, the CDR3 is TGTGCCAGCAGGCGGACAGGGAACACAGATACGCAGTATTTT.

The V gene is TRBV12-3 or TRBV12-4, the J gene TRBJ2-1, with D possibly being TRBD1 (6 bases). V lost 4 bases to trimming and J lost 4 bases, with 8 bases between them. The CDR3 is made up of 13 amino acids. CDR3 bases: TGTGCCAGCAGTTCCGGACAGTACAATGAGCAGTTCTTC. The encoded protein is CASSSGQYNEQFF.

The DNA for the CDR3 is TGTGCCAGCAGAGACAGGGCCCCAGATACGCAGTATTTT. It is translated as CASRDRAPDTQYF. The chain couples TRBV12-3 or TRBV12-4 to TRBJ2-3; 7 bases are shared with TRBD1. CDR3 length equals 13 residues. J lost 4 bases, V lost 6 bases, and 4 bases had no gene match.